This TCR beta chain was sequenced in a study of vaccination effects on CD4 cells after COVID-19. Of note for this clone: The antigen is not known.

Sequencing was performed with immunoSEQ multiplex PCR; in TCRdb, only in-frame clones are kept and a portion is missing. The data contain roughly 17,000 clones, 65% to 75% of them singletons. Antigen-specific CD4+ T cells expanded by the ViraFEST assay with viral peptide pools were then sequenced. The culture ran for approximately 11 days before CD4+ T cells were isolated. Confirmation by PCR established that the person had SARS-CoV-2 infection between March and December 2020. Either the BNT162b2 or mRNA-1273 vaccine was given to participants in two doses. Cells had half their medium changed to IL-2 medium on days 3 and 7. Deletions cut 5 bases from V and 4 bases from J, with 16 bases between. The CDR3 consists of 15 residues. From germline, CDR1 is SGHTA and CDR2 FQGNSA.

The material was CD4+ T cells from PBMCs cultured with SARS-CoV-2 spike peptides, obtained after COVID-19 vaccination. This receptor was taken from a human donor who had a prior SARS-CoV-2 infection. The chain has TRBV7-2 and TRBJ2-3; D perhaps matches TRBD2 (6 bases). CDR3 bases: TGTGCCAGCAGCCCCTTCCGACTAGACTCAGATACGCAGTATTTT. Its translation: CASSPFRLDSDTQYF.